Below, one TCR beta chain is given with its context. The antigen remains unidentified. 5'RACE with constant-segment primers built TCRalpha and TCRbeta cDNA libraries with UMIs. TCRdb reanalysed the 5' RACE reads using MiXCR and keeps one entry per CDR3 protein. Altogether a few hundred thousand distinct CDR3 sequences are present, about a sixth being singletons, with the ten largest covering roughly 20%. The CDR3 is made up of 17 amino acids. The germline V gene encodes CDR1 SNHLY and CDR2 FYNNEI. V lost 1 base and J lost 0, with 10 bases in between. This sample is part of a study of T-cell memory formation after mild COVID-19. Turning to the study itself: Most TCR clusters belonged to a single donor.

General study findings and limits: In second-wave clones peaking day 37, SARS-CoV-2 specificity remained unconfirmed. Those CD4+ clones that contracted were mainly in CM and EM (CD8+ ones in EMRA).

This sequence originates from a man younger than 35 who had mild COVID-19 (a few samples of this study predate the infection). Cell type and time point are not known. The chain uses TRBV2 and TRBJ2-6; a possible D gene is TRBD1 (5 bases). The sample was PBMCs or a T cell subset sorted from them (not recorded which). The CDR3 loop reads CASSEGGSSSGANVLTF. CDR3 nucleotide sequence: TGTGCCAGCAGTGAAGGGGGCAGCTCCTCTGGGGCCAACGTCCTGACTTTC.